This T cell receptor (beta chain) was identified in a study of blood T cell repertoires in COVID-19. About the research overall: The cDNA or gDNA used as material had been derived from T cells, B-cell-depleted T cells, or PBMCs.

Per the study methods: Estimates of nucleated cell counts were drawn from the amplification of reference gene primers. Repertoires were generated with immunoSEQ multiplex PCR, while TCRdb's copy carries only in-frame clones and drops some. Clonal size and the V and J genes are those of that table, whereas D and trimming came from the DNA. Here the sample spans some 87,000 clones, approximately 92% being singletons. The CDR3 length is 14 residues. Germline assignment: CDR1 MNHEY and CDR2 SMNVEV (reference sequence). Trimming pared 0 bases from V and 1 base from J, leaving 6 bases between. The TCR was taken from an older woman with active COVID-19. The sequencing sample was made of peripheral blood. The rearrangement uses TRBV27 and TRBJ1-2; D not certain. The CDR3: CASSLSGDNYGYTF. Written as DNA, the CDR3 is TGTGCCAGCAGTTTATCAGGAGATAACTATGGCTACACCTTC.